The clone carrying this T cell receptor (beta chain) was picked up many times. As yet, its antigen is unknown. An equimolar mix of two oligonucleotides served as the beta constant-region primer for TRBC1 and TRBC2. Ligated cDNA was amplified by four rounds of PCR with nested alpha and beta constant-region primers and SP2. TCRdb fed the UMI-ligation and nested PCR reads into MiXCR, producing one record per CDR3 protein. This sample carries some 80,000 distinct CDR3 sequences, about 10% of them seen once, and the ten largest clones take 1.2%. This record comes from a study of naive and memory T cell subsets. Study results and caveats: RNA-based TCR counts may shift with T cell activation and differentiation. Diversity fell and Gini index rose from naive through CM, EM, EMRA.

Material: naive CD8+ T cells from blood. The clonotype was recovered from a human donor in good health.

The DNA for the CDR3 is TGCAGTGCCCGACCGAGAAACAGAGATACGCAGTATTTT. As protein: CSARPRNRDTQYF. The gene calls are TRBV20-1 and TRBJ2-3; D is undetermined. CDR1 and CDR2 from the germline V gene are DFQATT and SNEGSKA (reference sequence). Trimming removed 6 bases at V and 5 bases at J, with 15 bases between. The CDR3 has 13 amino acids.